The clone carrying this T cell receptor (beta chain) was found once. This CDR3 is built from 14 residues. Germline CDR1 SEHNR, CDR2 FQNEAQ (reference sequence). Unmatched junction bases numbered 10, after V lost 6 bases and J lost 7 bases. The protocol was immunoSEQ multiplex PCR, while the TCRdb copy is restricted to in-frame clones and leaves out a portion. The profile covers 100,000 to 150,000 clones, with approximately 90% appearing a single time and 2.1% taken by the ten largest. This sample was included in a study of blood T cell repertoires in COVID-19. Study as a whole: Specimens from acute and convalescent COVID-19 originated in the United States, Italy and Spain.

The sequence was collected from a man in his forties or fifties with COVID-19, enrolled during active disease. The gene calls are TRBV7-9 and TRBJ2-7; 9 nucleotides align to TRBD2. The sequenced material came from peripheral blood. The CDR3 protein is CASRGPSGTGEQYV. Written as DNA, the CDR3 is TGTGCCAGCAGGGGACCTAGCGGGACTGGTGAGCAGTACGTC.